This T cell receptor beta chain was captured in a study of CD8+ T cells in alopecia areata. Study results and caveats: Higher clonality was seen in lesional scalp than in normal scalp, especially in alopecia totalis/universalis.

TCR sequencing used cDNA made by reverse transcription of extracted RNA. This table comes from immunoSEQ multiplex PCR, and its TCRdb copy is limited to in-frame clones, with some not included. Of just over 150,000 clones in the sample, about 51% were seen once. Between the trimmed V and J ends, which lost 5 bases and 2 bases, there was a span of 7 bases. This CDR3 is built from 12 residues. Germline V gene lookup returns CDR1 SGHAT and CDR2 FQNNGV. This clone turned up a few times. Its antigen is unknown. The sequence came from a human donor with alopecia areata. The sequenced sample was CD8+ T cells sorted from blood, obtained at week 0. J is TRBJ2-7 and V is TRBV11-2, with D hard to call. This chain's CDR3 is CASSTITYEQYF. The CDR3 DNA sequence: TGTGCCAGCAGCACAATTACCTACGAGCAGTACTTC.